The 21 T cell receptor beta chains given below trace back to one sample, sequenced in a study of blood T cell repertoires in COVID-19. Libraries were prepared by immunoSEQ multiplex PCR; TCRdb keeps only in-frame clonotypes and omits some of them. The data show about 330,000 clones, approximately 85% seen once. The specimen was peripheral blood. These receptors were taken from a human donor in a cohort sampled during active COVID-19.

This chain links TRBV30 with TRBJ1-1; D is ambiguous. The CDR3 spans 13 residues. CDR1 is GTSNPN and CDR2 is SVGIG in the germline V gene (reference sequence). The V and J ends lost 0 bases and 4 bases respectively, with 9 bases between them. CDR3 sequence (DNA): TGTGCCTGGAGTGTTCAGCGGGCCACTGAAGCTTTCTTT. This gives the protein CAWSVQRATEAFF.

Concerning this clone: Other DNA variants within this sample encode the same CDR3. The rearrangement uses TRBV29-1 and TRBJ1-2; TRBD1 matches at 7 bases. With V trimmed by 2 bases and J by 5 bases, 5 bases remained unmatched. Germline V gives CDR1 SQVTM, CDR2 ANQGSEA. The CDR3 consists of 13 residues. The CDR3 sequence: CSVERQGGYGYTF. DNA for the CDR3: TGCAGCGTTGAAAGGCAGGGGGGTTATGGCTACACCTTC.

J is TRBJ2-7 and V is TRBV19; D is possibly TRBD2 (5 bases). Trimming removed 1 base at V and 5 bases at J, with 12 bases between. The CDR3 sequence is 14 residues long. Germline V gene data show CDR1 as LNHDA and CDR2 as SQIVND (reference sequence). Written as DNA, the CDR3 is TGTGCCAGTAGTATAGGGGGTAGCGCGGACGAGCAGTACTTC. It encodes CASSIGGSADEQYF.

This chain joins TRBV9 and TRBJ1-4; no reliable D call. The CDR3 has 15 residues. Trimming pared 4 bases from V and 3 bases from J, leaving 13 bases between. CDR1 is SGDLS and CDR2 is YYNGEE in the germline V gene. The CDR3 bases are TGTGCCAGCAGCCCCCTAGGTGGAGCTAATGAAAAACTGTTTTTT. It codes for CASSPLGGANEKLFF.

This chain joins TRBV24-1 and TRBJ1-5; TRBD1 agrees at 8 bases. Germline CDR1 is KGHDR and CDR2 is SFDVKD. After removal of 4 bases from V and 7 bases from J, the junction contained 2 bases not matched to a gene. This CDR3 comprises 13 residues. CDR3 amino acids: CATSEQGVQPQHF. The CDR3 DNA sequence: TGTGCCACCAGTGAACAGGGGGTACAGCCCCAGCATTTT.

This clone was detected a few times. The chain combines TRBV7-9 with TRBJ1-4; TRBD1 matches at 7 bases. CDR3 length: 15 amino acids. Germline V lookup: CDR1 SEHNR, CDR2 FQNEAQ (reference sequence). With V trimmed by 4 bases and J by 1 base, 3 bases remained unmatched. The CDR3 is CASSSPGGTNEKLFF. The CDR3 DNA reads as TGTGCCAGCAGCTCTCCAGGGGGAACTAATGAAAAACTGTTTTTT.

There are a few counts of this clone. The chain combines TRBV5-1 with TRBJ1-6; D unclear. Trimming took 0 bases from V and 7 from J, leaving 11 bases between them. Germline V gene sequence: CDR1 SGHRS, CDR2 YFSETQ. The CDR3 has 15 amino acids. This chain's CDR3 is CASSLDILLNSPLHF. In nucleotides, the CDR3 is TGCGCCAGCAGCTTGGATATACTCCTGAATTCACCCCTCCACTTT.

CDR3 bases: TGTGCCAGCAGCTCGGAATACGGACAGGGGATTAAAAATGAGCAGTTCTTC. Residues: CASSSEYGQGIKNEQFF. V gene TRBV5-4 combines with J gene TRBJ2-1; TRBD1 matches at 9 bases. The germline V gene has CDR1 SGHNT and CDR2 YYREEE (reference sequence). This CDR3 region has 17 residues. V shed 3 bases and J 7 bases; nucleotides not matched to a gene: 14.

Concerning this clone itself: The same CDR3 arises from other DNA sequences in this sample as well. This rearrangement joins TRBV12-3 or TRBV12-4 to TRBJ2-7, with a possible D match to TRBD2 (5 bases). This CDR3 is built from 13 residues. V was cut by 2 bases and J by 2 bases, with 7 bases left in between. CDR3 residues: CASSLRGPYEQYF. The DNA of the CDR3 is TGTGCCAGCAGTTTACGGGGTCCCTACGAGCAGTACTTC.

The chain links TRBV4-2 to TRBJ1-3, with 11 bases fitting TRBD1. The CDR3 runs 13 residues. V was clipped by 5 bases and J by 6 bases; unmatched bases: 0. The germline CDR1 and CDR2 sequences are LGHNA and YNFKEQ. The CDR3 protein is CASSGQGANTIYF. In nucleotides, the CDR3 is TGTGCCAGCAGCGGACAGGGGGCAAACACCATATATTTT.

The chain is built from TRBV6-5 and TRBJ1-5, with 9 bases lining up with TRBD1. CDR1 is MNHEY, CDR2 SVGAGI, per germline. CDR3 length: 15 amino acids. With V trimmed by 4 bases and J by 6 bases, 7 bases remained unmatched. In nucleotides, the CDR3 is TGTGCCAGCAGTTCGGGACAGGGCTATACTCAGCCCCAGCATTTT. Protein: CASSSGQGYTQPQHF.

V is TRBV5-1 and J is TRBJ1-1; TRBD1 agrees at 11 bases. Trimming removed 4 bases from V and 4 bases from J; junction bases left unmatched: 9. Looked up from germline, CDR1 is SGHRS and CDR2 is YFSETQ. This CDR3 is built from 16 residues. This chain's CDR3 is CASSHRTGGEFTEAFF. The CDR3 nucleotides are TGCGCCAGCAGCCACAGGACAGGGGGCGAGTTCACTGAAGCTTTCTTT.

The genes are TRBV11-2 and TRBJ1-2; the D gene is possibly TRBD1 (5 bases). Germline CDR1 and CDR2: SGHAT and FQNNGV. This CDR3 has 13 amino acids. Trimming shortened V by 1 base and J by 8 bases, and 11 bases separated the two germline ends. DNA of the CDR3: TGTGCCAGCAGCTTAGGCCGGAGGGACGGCTACACCTTC. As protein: CASSLGRRDGYTF.

The CDR3, as DNA: TGTGCCAGCAGTCACGGACAGCAGAATGAAAAACTGTTTTTT. This sequence encodes CASSHGQQNEKLFF. This rearrangement joins TRBV6-2 or TRBV6-3 to TRBJ1-4, with D possibly matching TRBD1 (6 bases). The germline V gene encodes CDR1 MNHEY and CDR2 SVGEGT. There are 14 residues in the CDR3. The ends were cut back, 5 bases at V and 5 bases at J, with 12 bases in the middle.

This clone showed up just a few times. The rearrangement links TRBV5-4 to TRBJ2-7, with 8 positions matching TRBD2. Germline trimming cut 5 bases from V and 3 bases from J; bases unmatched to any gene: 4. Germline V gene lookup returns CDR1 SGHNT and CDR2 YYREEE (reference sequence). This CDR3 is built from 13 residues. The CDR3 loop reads CASSTGGHYEQYF. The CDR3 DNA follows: TGTGCCAGCAGTACGGGGGGGCACTACGAGCAGTACTTC. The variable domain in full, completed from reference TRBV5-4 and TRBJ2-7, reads ETGVTQSPTHLIKTRGQQVTLRCSSQSGHNTVSWYQQALGQGPQFIFQYYREEENGRGNFPPRFSGLQFPNYSSELNVNALELDDSALYLCASSTGGHYEQYFGPGTRLTVT.

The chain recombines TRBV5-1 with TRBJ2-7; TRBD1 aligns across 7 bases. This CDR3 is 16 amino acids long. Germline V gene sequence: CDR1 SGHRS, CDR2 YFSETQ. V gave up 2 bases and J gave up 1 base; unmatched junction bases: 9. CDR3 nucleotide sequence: TGCGCCAGCAGCTTATACGGGACAGACCCTTCCTACGAGCAGTACTTC. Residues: CASSLYGTDPSYEQYF.

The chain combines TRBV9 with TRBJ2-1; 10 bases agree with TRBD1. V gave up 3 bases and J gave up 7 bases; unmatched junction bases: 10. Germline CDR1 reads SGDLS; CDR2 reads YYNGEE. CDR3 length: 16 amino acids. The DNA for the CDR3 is TGTGCCAGCAGCGCCTCCGGGACAGGGGTGTTAAATGAGCAGTTCTTC. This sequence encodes CASSASGTGVLNEQFF.

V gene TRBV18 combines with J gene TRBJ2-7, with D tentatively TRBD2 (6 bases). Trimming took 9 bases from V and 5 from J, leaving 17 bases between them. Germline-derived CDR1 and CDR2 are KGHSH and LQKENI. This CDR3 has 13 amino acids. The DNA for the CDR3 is TGTGCCAGTACACCAAGTTGGGGGGACGAGCAGTACTTC. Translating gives CASTPSWGDEQYF.

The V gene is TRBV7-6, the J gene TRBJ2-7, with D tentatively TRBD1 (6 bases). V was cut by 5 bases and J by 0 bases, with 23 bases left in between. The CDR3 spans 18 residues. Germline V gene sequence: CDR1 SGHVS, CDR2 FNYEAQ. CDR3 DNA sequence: TGTGCCAGCAGCCCGAAGACAGGCACCGGCTTCATCTCCTACGAGCAGTACTTC. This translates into CASSPKTGTGFISYEQYF.

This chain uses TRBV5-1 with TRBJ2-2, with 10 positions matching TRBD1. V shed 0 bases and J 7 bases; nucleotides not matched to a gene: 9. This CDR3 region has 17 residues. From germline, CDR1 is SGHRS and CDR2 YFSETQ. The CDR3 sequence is CASSLDLGTGEIGELFF. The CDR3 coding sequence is TGCGCCAGCAGCTTGGATCTAGGGACAGGGGAAATCGGGGAGCTGTTTTTT.

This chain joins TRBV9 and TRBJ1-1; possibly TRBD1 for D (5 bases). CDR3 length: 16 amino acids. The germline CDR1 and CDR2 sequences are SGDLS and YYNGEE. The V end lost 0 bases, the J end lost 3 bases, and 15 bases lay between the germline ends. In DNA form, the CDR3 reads TGTGCCAGCAGCGTAGCTCTTGGGGGAGGGGACACTGAAGCTTTCTTT. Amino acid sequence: CASSVALGGGDTEAFF.